Listed here are 21 T cell receptor beta chains from one sample, sequenced in a study of shared T cell receptors in the human thymus. Method: immunoSEQ multiplex PCR; TCRdb's copy keeps in-frame clones and lacks some. Seen here are hundreds of thousands of clones, more than 75% observed once, and the top ten hold less than 0.015%. These same records also appear under a second study, on human thymus T cells.

Source material: thymocytes. The receptors stem from a boy under two years old with a congenital heart defect.

The chain employs TRBV5-6 and TRBJ2-7; 7 nucleotides line up with TRBD1. The V gene's germline CDR1 is SGHDT and CDR2 YYEEEE. The CDR3 extends over 16 amino acids. The V gene end was trimmed by 0 bases and the J gene end by 0 bases; junction bases not matched to a gene: 6. The CDR3 DNA is TGTGCCAGCAGCTTGGCGGGACAGTTAAGCTCCTACGAGCAGTACTTC. Its translation: CASSLAGQLSSYEQYF.

The chain couples TRBV7-9 to TRBJ1-2; D remains unclear. Trimming removed 3 bases from V and 3 bases from J, with 8 bases in between. This CDR3 has 13 amino acids. The germline V gene encodes CDR1 SEHNR and CDR2 FQNEAQ (reference sequence). The CDR3 DNA follows: TGTGCCAGCAGCTTGGGCGTGGACTATGGCTACACCTTC. It is translated as CASSLGVDYGYTF.

The rearrangement uses TRBV5-6 and TRBJ2-1, with 9 positions matching TRBD2. Looked up from germline, CDR1 is SGHDT and CDR2 is YYEEEE. The CDR3 is made up of 18 amino acids. With V trimmed by 0 bases and J by 4 bases, 11 bases remained unmatched. The CDR3 is CASSLAIAGDPPYNEQFF. As DNA, the CDR3 is TGTGCCAGCAGCTTGGCCATAGCGGGAGACCCACCTTACAATGAGCAGTTCTTC.

J is TRBJ1-1 and V is TRBV5-6; D perhaps matches TRBD1 (5 bases). In germline, CDR1 is SGHDT, CDR2 YYEEEE. This CDR3 region has 15 residues. The V end was cut by 1 base, the J end by 2 bases, with 12 bases between. The CDR3 here is CASSLYRRENTEAFF. CDR3 coding DNA: TGTGCCAGCAGCTTGTACAGGCGGGAAAACACTGAAGCTTTCTTT.

The chain joins TRBV4-1 to TRBJ2-3; TRBD1 might be the D (6 bases). The length of the CDR3 is 21 residues. V lost 0 bases to trimming and J lost 3 bases, with 28 bases between them. Looked up from germline, CDR1 is MGHRA and CDR2 is YSYEKL. CDR3 residues: CASSQERLIWGNRERTDTQYF. Written as DNA, the CDR3 is TGCGCCAGCAGCCAAGAGAGGCTTATCTGGGGGAACAGGGAAAGGACAGATACGCAGTATTTT.

The chain recombines TRBV15 with TRBJ1-2; D perhaps matches TRBD1 (5 bases). Germline loops: CDR1 LNHNV, CDR2 YYDKDF (reference sequence). This CDR3 contains 15 residues. Trimming cost V 1 base and J 3 bases, with 12 bases left between them. The CDR3, as DNA: TGTGCCACCAGCAGAGGAACTGGGGGGGACTATGGCTACACCTTC. Residues: CATSRGTGGDYGYTF. Using reference TRBV15 and TRBJ1-2 for the parts outside the CDR3, the full variable domain is DAMVIQNPRYQVTQFGKPVTLSCSQTLNHNVMYWYQQKSSQAPKLLFHYYDKDFNNEADTPDNFQSRRPNTSFCFLDIRSPGLGDTAMYLCATSRGTGGDYGYTFGSGTRLTVV.

This clone is a singleton in its sample. The chain links TRBV11-2 to TRBJ2-3; a possible D gene is TRBD2 (6 bases). Trimming stripped 0 bases from V and 7 bases from J, with 8 bases between. The V gene's germline CDR1 is SGHAT and CDR2 FQNNGV. The CDR3 sequence is 13 residues long. CDR3 DNA sequence: TGTGCCAGCAGCTTAGATGCGGGAAATACGCAGTATTTT. Its translation: CASSLDAGNTQYF. Looking up the rest from reference TRBV11-2 and TRBJ2-3 gives the full variable domain: EAGVAQSPRYKIIEKRQSVAFWCNPISGHATLYWYQQILGQGPKLLIQFQNNGVVDDSQLPKDRFSAERLKGVDSTLKIQPAKLEDSAVYLCASSLDAGNTQYFGPGTRLTVL.

CDR3 in DNA: TGTGCCAGCAGTTATAGGAGGGACAGAAGCACAGATACGCAGTATTTT. It encodes CASSYRRDRSTDTQYF. The chain uses TRBV6-7 and TRBJ2-3; weak D call: TRBD1 (7 bases). TRBV6-7 is an ORF; its function is uncertain. The CDR3 runs to 16 residues. The ends were cut back, 3 bases at V and 0 bases at J, with 13 bases in the middle.

The V and J genes are TRBV5-1 and TRBJ2-1; 9 nucleotides line up with TRBD2. This CDR3 region has 15 residues. Losses at the gene ends were 6 bases for V and 7 bases for J; bases not matched to a gene: 11. CDR1 is SGHRS, CDR2 YFSETQ, per germline. CDR3 in amino acids: CASNCGSGRLNEQFF. The CDR3 DNA reads TGCGCCAGCAATTGCGGAAGCGGGAGGCTGAATGAGCAGTTCTTC. Full variable domain (remainder filled in from reference TRBV5-1 and TRBJ2-1): KAGVTQTPRYLIKTRGQQVTLSCSPISGHRSVSWYQQTPGQGLQFLFEYFSETQRNKGNFPGRFSGRQFSNSRSEMNVSTLELGDSALYLCASNCGSGRLNEQFFGPGTRLTVL.

This clone showed up just once. The V and J genes are TRBV10-3 and TRBJ2-7; possibly TRBD1 for D (5 bases). V lost 4 bases, J lost 5 bases, and 12 bases lay in between. Germline CDR1 reads ENHRY; CDR2 reads SYGVKD. The CDR3 length is 13 residues. DNA of the CDR3: TGTGCCATCAGTGGGCAGGGAAAAGACGAGCAGTACTTC. This codes for CAISGQGKDEQYF.

On this clone itself: The same CDR3 is also encoded by other DNA sequences in this sample. The V gene is TRBV5-1, the J gene TRBJ2-7, with 7 positions matching TRBD1. The CDR3 is made up of 15 amino acids. V lost 0 bases and J lost 1; bases outside the gene matches: 4. Germline V gene lookup returns CDR1 SGHRS and CDR2 YFSETQ. CDR3 residues: CASSLAPGQSYEQYF. CDR3 nucleotide sequence: TGCGCCAGCAGCTTGGCCCCGGGACAGTCCTACGAGCAGTACTTC.

The chain uses TRBV6-1 and TRBJ2-7, with TRBD2 identical over 13 bases. The V and J ends lost 3 bases and 1 base, in that order; junction bases with no gene match: 9. This CDR3 is built from 18 residues. Germline lookup yields CDR1 MNHNS and CDR2 SASEGT. CDR3 bases: TGTGCCAGCAGTGAGGGGACTAGCGGGACAGCTGGGTCCTACGAGCAGTACTTC. Residues: CASSEGTSGTAGSYEQYF.

The rearrangement uses TRBV6-5 and TRBJ2-7, with a tentative D call TRBD2 (6 bases). The germline V gene has CDR1 MNHEY and CDR2 SVGAGI. With 6 bases removed from V and 3 bases from J, the gap between germline ends came to 15 bases. The CDR3 runs 14 residues. Here the CDR3 reads CASSRAGASYEQYF. DNA of the CDR3: TGTGCCAGCAGCCGAGCGGGCGCGAGCTACGAGCAGTACTTC.

The rearrangement uses TRBV11-3 and TRBJ1-3; 9 bases fit TRBD1. The CDR3 spans 14 residues. The germline V gene encodes CDR1 SGHNT and CDR2 YENEEA. V lost 6 bases and J lost 2; bases outside the gene matches: 2. The CDR3, as DNA: TGTGCCAGCAGGGGGGACAGGGCTGGAAACACCATATATTTT. As protein: CASRGDRAGNTIYF.

This chain uses TRBV6-4 with TRBJ2-1, with 11 bases aligning to TRBD2. The J segment lost 0 bases and the V segment lost 3 bases, leaving 4 bases of the junction unmatched. CDR3 length: 17 residues. Looked up from germline, CDR1 is MRHNA and CDR2 is SNTAGT. CDR3 sequence: CASSELAGGSSYNEQFF. In DNA form, the CDR3 reads TGTGCCAGCAGTGAGCTAGCGGGAGGTAGCTCCTACAATGAGCAGTTCTTC.

The CDR3 protein is CASTRSAYNEQFF. CDR3 sequence (DNA): TGTGCCAGCACGCGGAGTGCCTACAATGAGCAGTTCTTC. The J gene is TRBJ2-1, the V gene TRBV2; D gene unclear. Looked up from germline, CDR1 is SNHLY and CDR2 is FYNNEI. V lost 7 bases and J lost 2, with 9 bases in between. The CDR3 runs to 13 residues.

This rearrangement joins TRBV28 to TRBJ2-7; 7 bases are shared with TRBD1. V shed 2 bases, J shed 0 bases, and the junction held 4 bases outside the gene matches. This CDR3 region has 15 residues. Germline CDR1 is MDHEN and CDR2 is SYDVKM. CDR3 protein: CASSLRDSSSYEQYF. Written as DNA, the CDR3 is TGTGCCAGCAGTTTAAGGGACAGTTCCTCCTACGAGCAGTACTTC.

V usage is TRBV19 and J usage is TRBJ2-7; TRBD1 is a possible D gene (5 bases). Trimming removed 0 bases from V and 2 bases from J, with 11 bases in between. CDR1 LNHDA and CDR2 SQIVND come from the germline V gene (reference sequence). The CDR3 totals 15 residues. The CDR3 protein is CASSIEVRATYEQYF. DNA of the CDR3: TGTGCCAGTAGTATAGAGGTCAGGGCAACCTACGAGCAGTACTTC.

This clone was seen just once. The J gene is TRBJ1-2, the V gene TRBV4-3; no reliable D call. Germline-derived CDR1 and CDR2 are LGHNA and YSLEER. CDR3 length: 16 amino acids. V was clipped by 1 base and J by 7 bases, with 19 bases between them. Here the CDR3 DNA reads TGCGCCAGCAGCCAAGGTTTAGACACCACCCCTCGTGGCTACACCTTC. Translation gives CASSQGLDTTPRGYTF.

This rearrangement joins TRBV28 to TRBJ2-7; 8 bases align to TRBD2. This CDR3 contains 17 residues. Per the germline V gene, CDR1 is MDHEN and CDR2 is SYDVKM. Germline trimming cut 5 bases from V and 3 bases from J; bases unmatched to any gene: 15. CDR3 nucleotide sequence: TGTGCCAGCAGTCCCCTCTTCCGGGAGGGCCTCTACTACGAGCAGTACTTC. It is translated as CASSPLFREGLYYEQYF.

This rearrangement joins TRBV7-2 to TRBJ2-5, with D perhaps matching TRBD2 (6 bases). V lost 5 bases and J 3 bases, leaving 13 bases between the germline ends. Germline CDR1 is SGHTA and CDR2 is FQGNSA. The length of the CDR3 is 14 residues. The CDR3 loop is CASSPRAGKETQYF. In nucleotides, the CDR3 is TGTGCCAGCAGCCCCCGGGCGGGGAAAGAGACCCAGTACTTC.